These T cell receptor beta chains were read from a single sample in a study of graft-versus-host responses after intestinal transplantation. Only in-frame clones appear in the TCRdb table, and some are missing; sequencing was by immunoSEQ multiplex PCR. The sample consists of about 19,000 clones, around nine tenths of them appearing once. The sequencing used PBMCs, collected about 240 days after intestinal transplant. These receptors all stem from a human patient who received an intestinal transplant, so some T cells may come from the graft donor. Each CDR3 is given with its conserved first and last residue. A D gene is named only where the DNA matches it firmly. Where a row states a size, it is once, few, many or the class of an expanded clone; other rows omit it.

>.|.|TRBJ2-1|TRBV7-8
CASSSAERVAYSNEQFF
TGTGCCAGCAGCTCAGCTGAGAGGGTGGCCTACTCCAATGAGCAGTTCTTC
>.|.|TRBJ1-6|TRBV5-4
CASSFMSPYNSPLHF
TGTGCCAGCAGCTTCATGTCCCCCTATAATTCACCCCTCCACTTT
>.|.|TRBJ1-5|TRBV30
CAWSQKGDQPQHF
TGTGCCTGGAGTCAGAAGGGGGATCAGCCCCAGCATTTT
>once|.|TRBJ1-1|TRBV11-3
CASSFGGGGRAFF
TGTGCCAGCAGCTTCGGCGGGGGCGGAAGAGCTTTCTTT
>.|.|TRBJ2-5|TRBV4-2
CASSQDQSGIQYF
TGTGCCAGCAGCCAAGATCAGTCCGGGATCCAGTACTTC
>.|TRBD2|TRBJ2-2|TRBV6-1
CASSESRGGPGELFF
TGTGCCAGCAGTGAATCTCGGGGGGGCCCCGGGGAGCTGTTTTTT
>.|.|TRBJ2-3|TRBV19
CATKDRQPDTQYF
TGTGCCACCAAAGACAGGCAACCAGATACGCAGTATTTT
>.|TRBD2|TRBJ2-3|TRBV19
CASSRGGGTDTQYF
TGTGCCAGTAGTAGGGGCGGGGGGACAGATACGCAGTATTTT
>.|.|TRBJ2-1|TRBV5-1
CASSLGDSGSYNEQFF
TGCGCCAGCAGCTTGGGCGATTCAGGCTCCTACAATGAGCAGTTCTTC
>.|.|TRBJ1-5|TRBV27
CASSSSSNQPQHF
TGTGCCAGCAGTTCCAGTAGCAATCAGCCCCAGCATTTT
>.|.|TRBJ1-1|TRBV7-6
CASSLRGYTEAFF
TGTGCCAGCAGCTTACGGGGGTATACTGAAGCTTTCTTT
>.|TRBD2|TRBJ2-5|TRBV7-2
CASSTLTSGETQYF
TGTGCCAGCAGCACTTTGACTAGCGGAGAGACCCAGTACTTC
>once|TRBD2|TRBJ2-1|TRBV7-9
CASSLGASGGASYNEQFF
TGTGCCAGCAGCTTAGGGGCTAGCGGGGGGGCATCCTACAATGAGCAGTTCTTC
>.|.|TRBJ1-2|TRBV20-1
CSAFRTDYTF
TGCAGTGCTTTCCGGACGGATTACACCTTC
>few|.|TRBJ2-3|TRBV5-6
CASSLYVSSDTQYF
TGTGCCAGCAGCTTGTATGTCTCCTCAGATACGCAGTATTTT
>.|.|TRBJ1-6|TRBV6-6
CAAAGGFNSPLHF
TGTGCCGCGGCCGGAGGGTTTAATTCACCCCTCCACTTT
>.|.|TRBJ1-1|TRBV6-5
CASSLSMNTEAFF
TGTGCCAGCAGTCTGAGTATGAACACTGAAGCTTTCTTT
>.|.|TRBJ1-2|TRBV19
CASTLYGVNYGYTF
TGTGCCAGTACCCTCTACGGAGTTAACTATGGCTACACCTTC
>.|TRBD1|TRBJ2-7|TRBV29-1
CSGGQGGEQYF
TGCAGCGGGGGACAGGGGGGCGAGCAGTACTTC
>.|.|TRBJ1-1|TRBV6-1
CASSEHSDTEAFF
TGTGCCAGCAGTGAGCACAGCGACACTGAAGCTTTCTTT
>.|.|TRBJ2-7|TRBV7-9
CASSLGGGSSYEQYF
TGTGCCAGCAGCTTGGGAGGGGGGAGCTCCTACGAGCAGTACTTC
>.|.|TRBJ1-1|TRBV6-5
CVSSWTQWEGTEAFF
TGTGTCAGCAGTTGGACACAGTGGGAAGGAACTGAAGCTTTCTTT
>.|TRBD1|TRBJ2-7|TRBV11-2
CASSERGTDEQYF
TGTGCCAGCAGCGAGAGAGGGACAGACGAGCAGTACTTC
>.|.|TRBJ2-2|TRBV2
CASSEGLNTGGLFF
TGTGCCAGCAGTGAAGGCTTGAACACCGGGGGGCTGTTTTTT
>.|.|TRBJ2-2|TRBV6-1
CATPRGLPNTGELFF
TGTGCCACGCCCAGGGGTCTTCCGAACACCGGGGAGCTGTTTTTT